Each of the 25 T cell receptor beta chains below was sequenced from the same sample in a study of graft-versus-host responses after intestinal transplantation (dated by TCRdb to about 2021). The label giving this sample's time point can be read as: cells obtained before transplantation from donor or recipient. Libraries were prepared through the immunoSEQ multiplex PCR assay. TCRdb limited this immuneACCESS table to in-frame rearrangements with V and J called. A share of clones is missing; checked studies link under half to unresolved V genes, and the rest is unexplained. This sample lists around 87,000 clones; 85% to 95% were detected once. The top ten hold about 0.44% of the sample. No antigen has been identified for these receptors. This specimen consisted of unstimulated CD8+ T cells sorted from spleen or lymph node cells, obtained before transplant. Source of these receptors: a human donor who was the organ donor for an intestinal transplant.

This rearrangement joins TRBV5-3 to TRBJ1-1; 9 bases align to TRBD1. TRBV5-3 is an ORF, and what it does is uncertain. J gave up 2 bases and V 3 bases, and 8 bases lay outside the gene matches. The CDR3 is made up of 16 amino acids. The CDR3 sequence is CARSYGQGTHNTEAFF. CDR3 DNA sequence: TGTGCCAGAAGCTACGGACAGGGGACCCATAACACTGAAGCTTTCTTT.

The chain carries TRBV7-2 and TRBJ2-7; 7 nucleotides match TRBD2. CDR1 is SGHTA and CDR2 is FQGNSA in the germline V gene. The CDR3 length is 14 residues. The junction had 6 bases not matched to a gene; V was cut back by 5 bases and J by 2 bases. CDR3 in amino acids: CASSQRDGTYEQYF. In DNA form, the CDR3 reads TGTGCCAGCAGCCAGCGGGACGGAACCTACGAGCAGTACTTC.

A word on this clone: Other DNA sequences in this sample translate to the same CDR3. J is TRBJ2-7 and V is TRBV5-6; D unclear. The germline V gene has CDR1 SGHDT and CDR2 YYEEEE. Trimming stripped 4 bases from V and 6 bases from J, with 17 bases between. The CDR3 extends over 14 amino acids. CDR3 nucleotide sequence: TGTGCCAGCAGCGAAACCAGTGAAATTGGCGAGCAGTACTTC. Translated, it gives CASSETSEIGEQYF.

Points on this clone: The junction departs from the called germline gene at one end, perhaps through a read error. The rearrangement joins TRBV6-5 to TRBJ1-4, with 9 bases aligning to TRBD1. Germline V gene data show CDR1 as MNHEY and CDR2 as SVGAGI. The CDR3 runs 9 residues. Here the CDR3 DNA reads TGTGCCAGCGGAACAGGGGGCTGCTTT. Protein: CASGTGGCF.

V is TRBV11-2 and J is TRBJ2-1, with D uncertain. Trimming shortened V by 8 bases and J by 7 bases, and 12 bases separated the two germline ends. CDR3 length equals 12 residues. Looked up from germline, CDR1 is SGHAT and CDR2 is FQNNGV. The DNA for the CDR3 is TGTGCCAGCTCCCCCCCGGAGAATGAGCAGTTCTTC. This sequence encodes CASSPPENEQFF.

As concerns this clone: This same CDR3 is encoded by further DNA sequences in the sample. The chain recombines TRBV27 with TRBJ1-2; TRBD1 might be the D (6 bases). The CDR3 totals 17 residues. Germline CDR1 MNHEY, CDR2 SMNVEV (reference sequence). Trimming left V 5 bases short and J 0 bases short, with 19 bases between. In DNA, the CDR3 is TGTGCCAGCAGTCGAATCTACAGGACAGAAGCTAACTATGGCTACACCTTC. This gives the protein CASSRIYRTEANYGYTF.

The CDR3, as DNA: TGTGCCAGCAAAGCGGCCTACGAGCAGTACTTC. Its translation: CASKAAYEQYF. The V gene is TRBV6-5, the J gene TRBJ2-7; TRBD2 might be the D (5 bases). The germline V and J ends were trimmed by 7 bases and 2 bases, with 6 bases remaining between them. Germline V CDR1 and CDR2: MNHEY, SVGAGI. CDR3 length equals 11 residues.

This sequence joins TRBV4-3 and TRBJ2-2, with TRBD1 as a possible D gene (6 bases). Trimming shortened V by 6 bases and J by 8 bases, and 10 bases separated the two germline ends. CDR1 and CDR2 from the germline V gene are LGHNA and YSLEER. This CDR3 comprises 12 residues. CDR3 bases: TGCGCCAGCAGTCCCGGGACAGGGGAGCTGTTTTTT. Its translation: CASSPGTGELFF.

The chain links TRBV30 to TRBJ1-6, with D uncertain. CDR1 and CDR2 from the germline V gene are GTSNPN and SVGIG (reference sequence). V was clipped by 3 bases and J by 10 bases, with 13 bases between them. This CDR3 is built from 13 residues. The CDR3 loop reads CAWRRIDGSPLHF. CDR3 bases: TGTGCCTGGAGGAGGATAGATGGGTCACCCCTCCACTTT.

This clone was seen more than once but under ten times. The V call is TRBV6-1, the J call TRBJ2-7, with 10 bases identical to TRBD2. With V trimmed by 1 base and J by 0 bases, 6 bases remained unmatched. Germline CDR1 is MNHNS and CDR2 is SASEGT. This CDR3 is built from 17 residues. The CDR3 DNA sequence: TGTGCCAGCAGTGAAGGAGTAGCGGGGGGCGTCTCCTACGAGCAGTACTTC. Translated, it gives CASSEGVAGGVSYEQYF.

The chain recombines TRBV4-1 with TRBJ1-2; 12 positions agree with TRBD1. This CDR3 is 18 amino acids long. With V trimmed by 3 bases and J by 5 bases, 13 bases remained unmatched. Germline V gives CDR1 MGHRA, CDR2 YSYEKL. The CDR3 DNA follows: TGCGCCAGCAGCCACCCCAGGGGGACAGGGGGCGAAGGGTATGGCTACACCTTC. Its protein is CASSHPRGTGGEGYGYTF.

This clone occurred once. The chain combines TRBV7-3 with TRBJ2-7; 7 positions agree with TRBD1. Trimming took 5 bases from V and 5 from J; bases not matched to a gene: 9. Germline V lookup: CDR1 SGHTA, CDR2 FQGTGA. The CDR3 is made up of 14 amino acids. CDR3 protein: CASSHRDRTNEQYF. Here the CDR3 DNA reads TGTGCCAGCAGCCACCGGGACAGAACCAACGAGCAGTACTTC.

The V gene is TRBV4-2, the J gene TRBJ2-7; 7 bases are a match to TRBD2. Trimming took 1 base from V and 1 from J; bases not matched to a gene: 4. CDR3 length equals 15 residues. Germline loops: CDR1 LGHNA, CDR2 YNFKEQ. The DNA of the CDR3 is TGTGCCAGCAGCCAAGGGGCGGGGGAGTCCTACGAGCAGTACTTC. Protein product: CASSQGAGESYEQYF.

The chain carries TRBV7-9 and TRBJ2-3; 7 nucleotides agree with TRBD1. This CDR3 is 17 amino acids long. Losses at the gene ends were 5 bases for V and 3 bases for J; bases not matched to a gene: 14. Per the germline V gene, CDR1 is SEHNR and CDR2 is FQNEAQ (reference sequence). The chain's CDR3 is CASSLPRQGRRTDTQYF. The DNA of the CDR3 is TGTGCCAGCAGCCTTCCGCGACAGGGTCGGAGGACAGATACGCAGTATTTT.

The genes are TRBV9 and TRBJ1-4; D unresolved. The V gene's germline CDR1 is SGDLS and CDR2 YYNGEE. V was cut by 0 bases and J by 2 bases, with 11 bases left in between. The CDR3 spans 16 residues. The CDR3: CASSVGATSTNEKLFF. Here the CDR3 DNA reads TGTGCCAGCAGCGTAGGGGCGACCAGCACTAATGAAAAACTGTTTTTT. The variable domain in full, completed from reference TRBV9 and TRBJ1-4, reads DSGVTQTPKHLITATGQRVTLRCSPRSGDLSVYWYQQSLDQGLQFLIQYYNGEERAKGNILERFSAQQFPDLHSELNLSSLELGDSALYFCASSVGATSTNEKLFFGSGTQLSVL.

The CDR3 region has the DNA TGCGCCAGCAGTGAGTTCAGTAGCGGGGCCCGGCCTGATACGCAGTATTTT. Its protein is CASSEFSSGARPDTQYF. V and J are TRBV10-2 and TRBJ2-3; TRBD2 aligns across 8 bases. Trimming cost V 1 base and J 6 bases; bases outside gene matches: 12. Per the germline V gene, CDR1 is WSHSY and CDR2 is SAAADI. This CDR3 is 17 amino acids long.

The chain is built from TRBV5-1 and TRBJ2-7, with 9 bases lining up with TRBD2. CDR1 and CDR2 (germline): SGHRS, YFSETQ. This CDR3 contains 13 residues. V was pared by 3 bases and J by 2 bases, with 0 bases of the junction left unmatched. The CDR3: CASSSSGAYEQYF. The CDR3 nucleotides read TGCGCCAGCAGCTCTAGCGGGGCCTACGAGCAGTACTTC.

The CDR3, as DNA: TGTGCCAGTAGTGTACCCGGGTCCTACGAGCAGTACTTC. Its protein product is CASSVPGSYEQYF. The V call is TRBV19, the J call TRBJ2-7; no clear D. The CDR3 runs 13 residues. From germline, CDR1 is LNHDA and CDR2 SQIVND (reference sequence). The ends were cut back, 5 bases at V and 1 base at J, with 9 bases in the middle.

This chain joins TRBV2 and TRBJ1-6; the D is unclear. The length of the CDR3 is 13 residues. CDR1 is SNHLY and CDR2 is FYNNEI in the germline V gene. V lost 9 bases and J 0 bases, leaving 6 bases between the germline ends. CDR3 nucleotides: TGTGCCAGTGACAACTCCTATAATTCACCCCTCCACTTT. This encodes CASDNSYNSPLHF.

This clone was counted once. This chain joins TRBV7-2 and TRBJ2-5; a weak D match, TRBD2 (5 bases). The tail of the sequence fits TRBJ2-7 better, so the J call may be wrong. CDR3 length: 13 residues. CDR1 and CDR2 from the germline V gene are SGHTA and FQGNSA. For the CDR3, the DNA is TGTGCCAGCTCCGAACTAGTTTTCTACGAGCAGTACTTC. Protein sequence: CASSELVFYEQYF.

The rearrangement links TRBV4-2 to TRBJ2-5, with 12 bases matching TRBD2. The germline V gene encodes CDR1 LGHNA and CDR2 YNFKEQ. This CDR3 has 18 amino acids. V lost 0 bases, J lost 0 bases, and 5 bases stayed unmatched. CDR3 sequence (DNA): TGTGCCAGCAGCCAAGAAATCGGACTAGCGGGGAACCAAGAGACCCAGTACTTC. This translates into CASSQEIGLAGNQETQYF.

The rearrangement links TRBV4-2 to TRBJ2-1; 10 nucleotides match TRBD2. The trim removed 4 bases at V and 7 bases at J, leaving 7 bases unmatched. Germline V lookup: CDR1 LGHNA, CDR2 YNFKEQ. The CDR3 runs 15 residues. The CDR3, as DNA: TGTGCCAGCAGCCGCCTACTAGCGGGGACTAATGAGCAGTTCTTC. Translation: CASSRLLAGTNEQFF.

The CDR3 DNA reads TGTGTGATGGACAGGGAAGTCCCCGGGGAGCTGTTTTTT. Amino acid sequence: CVMDREVPGELFF. The chain combines TRBV30 with TRBJ2-2; 8 nucleotides line up with TRBD1. The CDR3 contains 13 residues. The V gene's germline CDR1 is GTSNPN and CDR2 SVGIG (reference sequence).

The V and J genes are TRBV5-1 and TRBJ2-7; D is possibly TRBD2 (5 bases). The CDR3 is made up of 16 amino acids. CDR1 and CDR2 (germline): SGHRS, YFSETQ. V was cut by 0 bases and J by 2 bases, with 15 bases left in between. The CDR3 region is CASSLDWGDWAYEQYF. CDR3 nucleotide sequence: TGCGCCAGCAGCTTGGATTGGGGAGACTGGGCCTACGAGCAGTACTTC.

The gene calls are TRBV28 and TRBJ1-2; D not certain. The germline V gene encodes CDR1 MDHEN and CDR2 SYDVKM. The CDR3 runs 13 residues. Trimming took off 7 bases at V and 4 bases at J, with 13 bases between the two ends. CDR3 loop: CASTLRPVYGYTF. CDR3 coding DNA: TGTGCCAGCACCCTGAGGCCCGTCTATGGCTACACCTTC.